The source of this T cell receptor beta chain is a study of blood T cells in healthy people across ages. A second PCR of roughly 7 to 11 cycles used a sample-barcoded 5' primer and a J-beta primer mix. Each sample provided no less than 3 million CDR3-containing paired-end reads. Each CDR3 protein gets one entry after TCRdb re-called the 5' RACE reads with MiXCR. Here the sample spans over 950,000 distinct CDR3 sequences, 35% to 45% being singletons. V dropped 3 bases and J dropped 0 bases, with 9 bases sitting between them. CDR1 DFQATT and CDR2 SNEGSKA come from the germline V gene (reference sequence). The CDR3 totals 14 residues. This clonotype has a handful of counts.

This chain joins TRBV20-1 and TRBJ1-5; D unresolved. The material sequenced was blood. The origin of this receptor is a man in his late teens or twenties in good health. The CDR3 DNA follows: TGCAGTGCTAGTGCCCCCTATAGCAATCAGCCCCAGCATTTT. Translating it yields CSASAPYSNQPQHF.